The 28 T cell receptor beta chains reported below all come from one sample, sequenced in a study of T cell responses to AZD1222 COVID-19 vaccine. Data came from immunoSEQ multiplex PCR; TCRdb stores just in-frame clones and leaves some out. The data show 150,000 to 200,000 clones, just over 90% seen once. This sample comprised peripheral blood, obtained on day 0 of AZD1222 vaccination. The receptors shown here come from an adult in good health.

The V call is TRBV27, the J call TRBJ1-6; D not certain. Trimming removed 5 bases at V and 5 bases at J, with 13 bases between. This CDR3 has 15 residues. Germline lookup yields CDR1 MNHEY and CDR2 SMNVEV (reference sequence). The CDR3 region has the DNA TGTGCCAGCAGTGCCCGGCCCACCAATAATTCACCCCTCCACTTT. Translation gives CASSARPTNNSPLHF.

The chain uses TRBV30 and TRBJ2-2, with 10 bases that match TRBD2. From germline, CDR1 is GTSNPN and CDR2 SVGIG (reference sequence). The V gene end was trimmed by 3 bases and the J gene end by 7 bases; junction bases not matched to a gene: 8. The CDR3 has 15 residues. For the CDR3, the DNA is TGTGCCTGGAGAGGTAGTAGCGGGAGGATCGGGGAGCTGTTTTTT. It encodes CAWRGSSGRIGELFF.

The chain links TRBV6-1 to TRBJ1-5; D perhaps matches TRBD1 (5 bases). V shed 5 bases and J shed 4 bases, with 15 bases lying between them. Germline CDR1 MNHNS, CDR2 SASEGT. The CDR3 runs 15 residues. CDR3 DNA: TGTGCCAGCAGTTCGACAGACCGCCTTAATCAGCCCCAGCATTTT. Translating it yields CASSSTDRLNQPQHF.

This clone was observed a few times. The gene calls are TRBV30 and TRBJ1-2, with D perhaps TRBD1 (5 bases). From germline, CDR1 is GTSNPN and CDR2 SVGIG (reference sequence). V was cut by 0 bases and J by 4 bases, with 21 bases left in between. CDR3 length: 17 residues. In nucleotides, the CDR3 is TGTGCCTGGAGTGTACAAGGAAGGGGACGGCCAACCTATGGCTACACCTTC. Its protein is CAWSVQGRGRPTYGYTF.

The chain couples TRBV15 to TRBJ1-1; 12 nucleotides match TRBD1. Germline V gives CDR1 LNHNV, CDR2 YYDKDF (reference sequence). After removal of 4 bases from V and 4 bases from J, the junction contained 7 bases not matched to a gene. The CDR3 has 16 residues. The CDR3 here is CATSIPGTGGGTEAFF. The DNA for the CDR3 is TGTGCCACCAGCATTCCGGGGACAGGGGGCGGCACTGAAGCTTTCTTT.

The chain joins TRBV14 to TRBJ1-6; D unclear. The CDR3 consists of 13 residues. The V end lost 4 bases, the J end lost 8 bases, and 9 bases lay between the germline ends. Germline CDR1 SGHDN, CDR2 FVKESK. In DNA form, the CDR3 reads TGTGCCAGCAGCCCCTTATCCCATTCACCCCTCCACTTT. Residues: CASSPLSHSPLHF.

A note on this clone: At the DNA level, this CDR3 is encoded by other sequences in the same sample as well. The chain joins TRBV30 to TRBJ1-1; no firm D call. Germline assignment: CDR1 GTSNPN and CDR2 SVGIG (reference sequence). This CDR3 is 11 amino acids long. The V end lost 3 bases, the J end lost 2 bases, and 4 bases lay between the germline ends. The DNA for the CDR3 is TGTGCCTGGAGCGTCAACACTGAAGCTTTCTTT. This encodes CAWSVNTEAFF.

This sequence joins TRBV3-1 (or the pseudogene TRBV3-2) and TRBJ1-6; tentatively, D is TRBD1 (5 bases). V lost 2 bases and J 5 bases, leaving 19 bases between the germline ends. CDR3 length: 18 residues. The germline V gene has CDR1 LGHDT and CDR2 YNNKEL (reference sequence). The DNA for the CDR3 is TGTGCCAGCAGCCAACGGCCCGCCAGGGAATTTAATAATTCACCCCTCCACTTT. Translating gives CASSQRPAREFNNSPLHF.

The genes are TRBV24-1 and TRBJ2-2; the D gene is possibly TRBD2 (5 bases). CDR3 length: 17 residues. Trimming pared 5 bases from V and 0 bases from J, leaving 15 bases between. CDR1 is KGHDR, CDR2 SFDVKD, per germline. The CDR3 sequence is CATSALRRGPNTGELFF. In DNA form, the CDR3 reads TGTGCCACCAGTGCCCTCCGACGGGGTCCGAACACCGGGGAGCTGTTTTTT.

This clone is a singleton in its sample. The chain is built from TRBV29-1 and TRBJ2-2, with 8 bases matching TRBD1. Losses at the gene ends were 6 bases for V and 6 bases for J; bases not matched to a gene: 9. The CDR3 covers 14 residues. In germline, CDR1 is SQVTM, CDR2 ANQGSEA. Here the CDR3 reads CSVRTGSRAGELFF. CDR3 bases: TGCAGCGTACGGACAGGGAGTAGGGCCGGGGAGCTGTTTTTT.

This chain connects TRBV7-2 to TRBJ2-1; D is unclear. The ends were cut back, 5 bases at V and 1 base at J, with 9 bases in the middle. This CDR3 has 14 residues. Germline-derived CDR1 and CDR2 are SGHTA and FQGNSA. CDR3 residues: CASSPDRSYNEQFF. The CDR3 nucleotides are TGTGCCAGCAGCCCGGACCGATCCTACAATGAGCAGTTCTTC.

This chain joins TRBV6-5 and TRBJ1-1; 7 bases are shared with TRBD1. Germline CDR1 MNHEY, CDR2 SVGAGI. The CDR3 contains 16 residues. The V and J ends lost 6 bases and 4 bases, in that order; junction bases with no gene match: 14. CDR3 sequence (DNA): TGTGCCAGCAGCTACCTGACAGGGAATCGCGGCACTGAAGCTTTCTTT. Translated, it gives CASSYLTGNRGTEAFF.

This rearrangement joins TRBV5-6 to TRBJ1-3; D is ambiguous. Germline V lookup: CDR1 SGHDT, CDR2 YYEEEE. The CDR3 is 13 residues long. The ends were cut back, 0 bases at V and 9 bases at J, with 10 bases in the middle. The CDR3 is CASSLGGPGTIYF. The DNA for the CDR3 is TGTGCCAGCAGCTTGGGCGGGCCGGGCACCATATATTTT.

V is TRBV7-2 and J is TRBJ1-2, with TRBD1 matching 7 bases. The CDR3 loop spans 14 amino acids. V trimming: 5 bases; J trimming: 2 bases; junction bases outside the gene matches: 5. The germline V gene encodes CDR1 SGHTA and CDR2 FQGNSA. Here the CDR3 reads CASSTRQGNYGYTF. The CDR3 DNA follows: TGTGCCAGCAGCACACGACAGGGCAACTATGGCTACACCTTC.

The rearrangement joins TRBV5-1 to TRBJ2-2; D is possibly TRBD2 (5 bases). Trimming removed 2 bases from V and 5 bases from J, with 10 bases in between. This CDR3 contains 14 residues. In germline, CDR1 is SGHRS, CDR2 YFSETQ. CDR3 region: CASSLFSDTGELFF. The CDR3 region has the DNA TGCGCCAGCAGCTTATTTAGCGATACCGGGGAGCTGTTTTTT.

This sequence joins TRBV10-3 and TRBJ2-3; D is unresolved. With 0 bases removed from V and 1 base from J, the gap between germline ends came to 8 bases. CDR3 length: 15 residues. Looked up from germline, CDR1 is ENHRY and CDR2 is SYGVKD. The CDR3 nucleotides are TGTGCCATCAGTGAGTCGACGGCCCGCACAGATACGCAGTATTTT. This sequence encodes CAISESTARTDTQYF.

The chain uses TRBV2 and TRBJ2-5, with D uncertain. The V and J ends lost 7 bases and 2 bases respectively, with 8 bases between them. The CDR3 is made up of 12 amino acids. CDR1 SNHLY and CDR2 FYNNEI come from the germline V gene. The CDR3 spells CASTGSQETQYF. The DNA of the CDR3 is TGTGCCAGCACGGGCAGTCAAGAGACCCAGTACTTC. The full variable domain, its missing parts supplied by reference TRBV2 and TRBJ2-5, is EPEVTQTPSHQVTQMGQEVILRCVPISNHLYFYWYRQILGQKVEFLVSFYNNEISEKSEIFDDQFSVERPDGSNFTLKIRSTKLEDSAMYFCASTGSQETQYFGPGTRLLVL.

This chain connects TRBV7-9 to TRBJ1-1; unclear D gene. The CDR3 has 13 amino acids. CDR1 and CDR2 from the germline V gene are SEHNR and FQNEAQ (reference sequence). Trimming pared 5 bases from V and 9 bases from J, leaving 16 bases between. The CDR3 nucleotides read TGTGCCAGCAGCCTCACCGGCGCACAGCAAGCTTTCTTT. This translates into CASSLTGAQQAFF.

This chain joins TRBV6-2 or TRBV6-3 and TRBJ2-1; the match to TRBD1 covers 7 bases. The CDR3 covers 15 residues. Germline V gives CDR1 MNHEY, CDR2 SVGEGT. J lost 6 bases, V lost 8 bases, and 13 bases had no gene match. CDR3 nucleotides: TGTGCCAGCCGCCCCCTTAGGGACAGTGTCAATGAGCAGTTCTTC. Translating it yields CASRPLRDSVNEQFF.

DNA of the CDR3: TGTGCCAGCATCGGCAGCTTTAACTATGGCTACACCTTC. Its translation is CASIGSFNYGYTF. The gene calls are TRBV2 and TRBJ1-2; D not certain. The germline V and J ends were trimmed by 7 bases and 1 base, with 10 bases remaining between them. Germline V gives CDR1 SNHLY, CDR2 FYNNEI. This CDR3 contains 13 residues.

The chain employs TRBV5-4 and TRBJ2-2, with TRBD2 matching 12 bases. J was trimmed by 7 bases and V by 9 bases; bases with no gene match: 16. This CDR3 spans 17 amino acids. Germline V CDR1 and CDR2: SGHNT, YYREEE (reference sequence). Here the CDR3 DNA reads TGTGCCACCTTCCGGACGCTAGCGGGAGGGCAGGGCGGGGAGCTGTTTTTT. It encodes CATFRTLAGGQGGELFF.

The CDR3 DNA sequence: TGTGCTAGTGGGGACACTAGCGGGATAATGCGGGAGCAGTACTTC. Translating gives CASGDTSGIMREQYF. This chain connects TRBV12-5 to TRBJ2-7; 10 bases line up with TRBD2. The junction had 12 bases not matched to a gene; V was cut back by 6 bases and J by 7 bases. The CDR3 length is 15 residues. CDR1 LGHNT and CDR2 FRNRAP come from the germline V gene.

J is TRBJ2-2 and V is TRBV19; tentative D call: TRBD2 (6 bases). This CDR3 has 15 residues. Per germline, CDR1 LNHDA and CDR2 SQIVND (reference sequence). V lost 7 bases and J lost 5, with 17 bases in between. CDR3 nucleotide sequence: TGTGCCAGTACCCCCGGGGGATACATTACCGGGGAGCTGTTTTTT. Protein sequence: CASTPGGYITGELFF.

This chain uses TRBV23-1 with TRBJ2-5; maybe TRBD2 (5 bases). TRBV23-1 is treated as an ORF (open reading frame) with a function not yet certain. The CDR3 extends over 14 amino acids. The V end lost 11 bases, the J end lost 5 bases, and 21 bases lay between the germline ends. The CDR3 protein is CAAGEGSRAETQYF. The CDR3 nucleotides read TGCGCCGCCGGAGAGGGCAGTCGAGCGGAGACCCAGTACTTC.

This chain joins TRBV7-9 and TRBJ2-7; TRBD2 matches 7 bases. This CDR3 has 13 amino acids. Germline V lookup: CDR1 SEHNR, CDR2 FQNEAQ (reference sequence). Losses at the gene ends were 3 bases for V and 5 bases for J; bases not matched to a gene: 4. The CDR3 reads CASSFGGFNEQYF. CDR3 sequence (DNA): TGTGCCAGCAGCTTCGGGGGGTTCAACGAGCAGTACTTC.

This rearrangement joins TRBV5-6 to TRBJ1-6; D gene uncertain. CDR3 length: 16 residues. Germline lookup yields CDR1 SGHDT and CDR2 YYEEEE. The V end lost 2 bases, the J end lost 0 bases, and 9 bases lay between the germline ends. The CDR3, as DNA: TGTGCCAGCAGCTTACCGGGAAGCTCCTATAATTCACCCCTCCACTTT. Its translation: CASSLPGSSYNSPLHF. Based on the CDR3 plus reference TRBV5-6 and TRBJ1-6, the full variable domain is DAGVTQSPTHLIKTRGQQVTLRCSPKSGHDTVSWYQQALGQGPQFIFQYYEEEERQRGNFPDRFSGHQFPNYSSELNVNALLLGDSALYLCASSLPGSSYNSPLHFGNGTRLTVT.

The gene calls are TRBV19 and TRBJ1-4; maybe TRBD1 (5 bases). The CDR3 runs 14 residues. Germline CDR1 reads LNHDA; CDR2 reads SQIVND (reference sequence). V lost 5 bases, J lost 7 bases, and 14 bases lay in between. CDR3 loop: CASSERGSGEKLFF. The CDR3 region has the DNA TGTGCCAGTAGTGAGCGGGGGAGTGGTGAAAAACTGTTTTTT.

The chain carries TRBV6-5 and TRBJ2-1, with TRBD2 identical over 13 bases. Germline CDR1 reads MNHEY; CDR2 reads SVGAGI. J lost 10 bases, V lost 8 bases, and 8 bases had no gene match. CDR3 length equals 14 residues. The CDR3 DNA is TGTGCCAGCGCCCGGACTAGCGGGAGAGGGGAGCAGTTCTTC. This gives the protein CASARTSGRGEQFF.